This T cell receptor beta chain was documented in a study of T cells in Graves' hyperthyroidism and ophthalmopathy. RNA transcripts gave rise to amplified TCR beta CDR3 regions. Carried out on the TCR CDR3, a first-round RT-PCR used the HTBI primer set. TCRdb called the multiplex PCR reads again in MiXCR, with one record for every CDR3 protein. The table lists roughly 510,000 distinct CDR3 sequences, 35% to 50% of them singletons. The CDR3 is made up of 11 amino acids. The V end lost 8 bases, the J end lost 8 bases, and 9 bases lay between the germline ends. Germline values: CDR1 SNHLY, CDR2 FYNNEI. Reasons for excluding patients were uncontrolled infection, other autoimmune disease, pregnancy or lactation.

V gene TRBV2 combines with J gene TRBJ2-2; D gene unclear. Sequencing was carried out using peripheral blood or thyroid tissue (not recorded which). The receptor comes from an adult woman with Graves' disease, either hyperthyroidism or ophthalmopathy (not recorded which). The CDR3 DNA reads TGTGCCAGCCGTATTCTGGGGGAGCTGTTTTTT. Its protein product is CASRILGELFF. Using reference TRBV2 and TRBJ2-2 for the parts outside the CDR3, the full variable domain is EPEVTQTPSHQVTQMGQEVILRCVPISNHLYFYWYRQILGQKVEFLVSFYNNEISEKSEIFDDQFSVERPDGSNFTLKIRSTKLEDSAMYFCASRILGELFFGEGSRLTVL.